This T cell receptor beta chain was captured by sequencing in a study of T cell clonotyping in hematopoietic cell transplantation. Findings of the study overall: Pathologically expanded recipient clonotypes increased progressively from day 30 to day 180 as diversity fell.

This clone was found a few times. Its target is unknown. The data were produced by immunoSEQ multiplex PCR, yet TCRdb's version contains in-frame clones alone and is incomplete. This sample carries approximately 970 clones, about three fifths of them seen once, and the ten largest clones take under 55%. The receptor was isolated from a male patient aged 55 to 70 who had an allogeneic stem cell transplant, so the T cells may come from the graft donor. Some clones in this sample may be carry-over from other donors' samples. The sample was peripheral blood mononuclear cells, taken 30 days after allogeneic stem cell transplant.

The CDR3 region has the DNA TGTGCCAGCAGCCGCCTCTGGGGACAAGAGACCCAGTACTTC. It specifies CASSRLWGQETQYF. The rearrangement joins TRBV6-6 to TRBJ2-5, with D uncertain. V was cut by 6 bases and J by 2 bases, with 13 bases left in between. Germline V gene lookup returns CDR1 MNHNY and CDR2 SVGAGI (reference sequence). CDR3 length: 14 amino acids.